The TCR beta chain described here comes from a study of lymphopenia after photon versus proton radiotherapy. Some clones are missing from TCRdb's copy, which holds only in-frame ones; the method was immunoSEQ multiplex PCR. The data contain 150,000 to 200,000 clones, around nine tenths of them singletons. On this clone: Its antigen remains unknown.

Study-level findings and limits: Only patients who died were analyzed for survival; proton advantage is unproven.

The CDR3 consists of 16 residues. Germline CDR1 is MDHEN and CDR2 is SYDVKM. The germline V and J ends were trimmed by 5 bases and 0 bases, with 14 bases remaining between them. This material consisted of peripheral blood, taken from a patient treated with photon-based radiotherapy. V and J are TRBV28 and TRBJ1-3, with D perhaps matching TRBD1 (6 bases). This TCR was recovered from a man in his fifties with gastric cancer. CDR3: CASSPGTYYSGNTIYF. CDR3 bases: TGTGCCAGCAGTCCCGGGACATATTACTCTGGAAACACCATATATTTT.